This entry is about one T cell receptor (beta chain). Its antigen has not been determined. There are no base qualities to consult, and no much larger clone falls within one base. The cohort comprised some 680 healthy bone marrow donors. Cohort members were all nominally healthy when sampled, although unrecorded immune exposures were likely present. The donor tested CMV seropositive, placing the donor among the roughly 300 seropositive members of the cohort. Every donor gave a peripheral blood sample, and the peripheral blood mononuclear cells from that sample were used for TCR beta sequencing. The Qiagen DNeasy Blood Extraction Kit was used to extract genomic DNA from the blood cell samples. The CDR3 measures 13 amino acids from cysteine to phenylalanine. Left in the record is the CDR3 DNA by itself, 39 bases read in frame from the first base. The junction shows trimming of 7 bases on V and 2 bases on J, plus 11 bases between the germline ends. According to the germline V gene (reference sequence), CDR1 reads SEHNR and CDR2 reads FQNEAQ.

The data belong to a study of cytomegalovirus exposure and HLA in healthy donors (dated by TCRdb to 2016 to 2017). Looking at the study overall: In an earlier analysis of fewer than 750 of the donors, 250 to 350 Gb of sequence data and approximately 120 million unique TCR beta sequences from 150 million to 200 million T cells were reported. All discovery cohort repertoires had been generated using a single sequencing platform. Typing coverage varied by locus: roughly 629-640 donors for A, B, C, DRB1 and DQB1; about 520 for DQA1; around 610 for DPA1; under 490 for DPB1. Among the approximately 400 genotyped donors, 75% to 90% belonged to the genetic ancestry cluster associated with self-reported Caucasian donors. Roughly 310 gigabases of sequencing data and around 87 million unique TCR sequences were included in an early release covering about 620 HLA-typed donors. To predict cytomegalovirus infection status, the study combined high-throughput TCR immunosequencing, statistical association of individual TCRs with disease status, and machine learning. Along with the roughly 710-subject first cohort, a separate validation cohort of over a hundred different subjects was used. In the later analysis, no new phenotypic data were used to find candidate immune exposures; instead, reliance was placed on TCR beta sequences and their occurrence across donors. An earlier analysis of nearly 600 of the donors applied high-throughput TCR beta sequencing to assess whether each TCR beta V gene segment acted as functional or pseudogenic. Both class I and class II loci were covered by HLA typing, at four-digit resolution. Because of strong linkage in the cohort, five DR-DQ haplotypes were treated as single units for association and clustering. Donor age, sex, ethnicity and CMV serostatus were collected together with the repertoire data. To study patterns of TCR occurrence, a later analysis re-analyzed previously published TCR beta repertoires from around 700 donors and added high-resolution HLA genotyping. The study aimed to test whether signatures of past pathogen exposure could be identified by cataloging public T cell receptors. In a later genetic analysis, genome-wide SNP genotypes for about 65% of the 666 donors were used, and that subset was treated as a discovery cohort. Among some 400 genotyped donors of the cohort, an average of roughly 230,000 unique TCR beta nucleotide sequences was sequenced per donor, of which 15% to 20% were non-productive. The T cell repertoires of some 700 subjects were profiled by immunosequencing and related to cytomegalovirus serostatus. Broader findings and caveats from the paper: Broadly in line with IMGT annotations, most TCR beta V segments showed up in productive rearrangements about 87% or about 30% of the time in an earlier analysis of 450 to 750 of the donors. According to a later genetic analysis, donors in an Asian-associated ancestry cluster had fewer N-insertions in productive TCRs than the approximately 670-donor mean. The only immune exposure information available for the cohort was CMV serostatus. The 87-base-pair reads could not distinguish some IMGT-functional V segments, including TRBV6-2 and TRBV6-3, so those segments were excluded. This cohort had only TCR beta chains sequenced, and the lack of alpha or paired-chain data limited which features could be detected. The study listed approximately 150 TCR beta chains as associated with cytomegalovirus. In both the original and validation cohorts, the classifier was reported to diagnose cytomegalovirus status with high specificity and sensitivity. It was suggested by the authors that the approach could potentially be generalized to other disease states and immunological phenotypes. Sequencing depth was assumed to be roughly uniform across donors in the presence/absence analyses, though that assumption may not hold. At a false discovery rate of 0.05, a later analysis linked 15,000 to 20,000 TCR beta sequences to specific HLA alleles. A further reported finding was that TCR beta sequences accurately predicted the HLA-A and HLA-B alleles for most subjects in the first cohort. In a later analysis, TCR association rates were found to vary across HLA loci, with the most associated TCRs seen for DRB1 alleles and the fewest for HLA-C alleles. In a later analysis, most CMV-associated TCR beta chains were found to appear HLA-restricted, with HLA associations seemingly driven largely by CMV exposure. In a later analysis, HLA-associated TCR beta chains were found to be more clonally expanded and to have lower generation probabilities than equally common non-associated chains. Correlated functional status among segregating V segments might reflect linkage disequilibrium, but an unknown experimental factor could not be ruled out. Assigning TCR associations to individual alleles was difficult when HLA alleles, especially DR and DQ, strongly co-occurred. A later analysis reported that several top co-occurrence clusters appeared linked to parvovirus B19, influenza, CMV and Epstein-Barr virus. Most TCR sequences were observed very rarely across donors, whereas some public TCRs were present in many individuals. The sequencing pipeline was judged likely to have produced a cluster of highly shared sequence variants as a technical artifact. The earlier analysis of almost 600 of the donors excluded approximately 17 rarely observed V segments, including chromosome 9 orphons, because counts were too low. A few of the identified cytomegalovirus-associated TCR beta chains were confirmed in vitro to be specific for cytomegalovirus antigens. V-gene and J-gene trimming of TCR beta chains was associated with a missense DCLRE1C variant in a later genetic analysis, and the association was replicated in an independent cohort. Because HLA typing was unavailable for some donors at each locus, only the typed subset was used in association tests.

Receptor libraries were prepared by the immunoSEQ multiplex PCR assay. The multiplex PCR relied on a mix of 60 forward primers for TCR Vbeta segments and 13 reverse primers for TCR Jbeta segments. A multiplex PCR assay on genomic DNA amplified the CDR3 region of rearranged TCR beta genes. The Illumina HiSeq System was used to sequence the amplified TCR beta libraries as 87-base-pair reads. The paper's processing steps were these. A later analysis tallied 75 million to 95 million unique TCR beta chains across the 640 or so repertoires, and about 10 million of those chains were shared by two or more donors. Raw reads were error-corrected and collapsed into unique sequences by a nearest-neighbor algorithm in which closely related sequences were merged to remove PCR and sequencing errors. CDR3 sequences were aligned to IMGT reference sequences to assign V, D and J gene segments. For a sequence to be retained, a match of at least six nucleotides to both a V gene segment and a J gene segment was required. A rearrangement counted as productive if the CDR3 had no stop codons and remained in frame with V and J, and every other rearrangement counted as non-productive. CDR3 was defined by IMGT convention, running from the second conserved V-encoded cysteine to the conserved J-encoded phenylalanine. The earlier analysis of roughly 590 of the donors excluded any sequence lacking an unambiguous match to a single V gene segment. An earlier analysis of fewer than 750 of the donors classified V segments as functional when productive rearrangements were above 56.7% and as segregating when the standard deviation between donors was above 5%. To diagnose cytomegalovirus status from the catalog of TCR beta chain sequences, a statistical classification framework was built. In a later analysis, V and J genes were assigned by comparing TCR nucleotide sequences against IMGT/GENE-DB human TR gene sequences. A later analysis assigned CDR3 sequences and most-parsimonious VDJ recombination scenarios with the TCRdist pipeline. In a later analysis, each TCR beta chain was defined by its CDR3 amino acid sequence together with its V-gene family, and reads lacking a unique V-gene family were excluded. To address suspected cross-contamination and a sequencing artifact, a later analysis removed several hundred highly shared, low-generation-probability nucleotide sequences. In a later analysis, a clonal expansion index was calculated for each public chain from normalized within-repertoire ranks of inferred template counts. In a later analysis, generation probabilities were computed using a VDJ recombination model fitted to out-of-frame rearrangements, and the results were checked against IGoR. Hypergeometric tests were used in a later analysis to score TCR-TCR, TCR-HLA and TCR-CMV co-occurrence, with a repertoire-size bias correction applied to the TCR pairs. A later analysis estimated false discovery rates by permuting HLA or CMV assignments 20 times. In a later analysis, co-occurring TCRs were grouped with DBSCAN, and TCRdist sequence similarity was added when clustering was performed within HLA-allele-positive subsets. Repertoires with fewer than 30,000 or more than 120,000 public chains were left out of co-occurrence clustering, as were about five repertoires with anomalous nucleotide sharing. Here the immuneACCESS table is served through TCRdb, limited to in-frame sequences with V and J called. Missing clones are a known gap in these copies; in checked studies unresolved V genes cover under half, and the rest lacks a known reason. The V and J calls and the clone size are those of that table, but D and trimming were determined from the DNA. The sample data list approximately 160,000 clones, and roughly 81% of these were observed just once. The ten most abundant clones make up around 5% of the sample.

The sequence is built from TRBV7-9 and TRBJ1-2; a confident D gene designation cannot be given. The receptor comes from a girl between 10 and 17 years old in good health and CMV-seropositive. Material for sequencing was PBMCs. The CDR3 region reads CASTPSENYGYTF. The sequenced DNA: TGTGCCAGCACCCCCTCAGAAAACTATGGCTACACCTTC. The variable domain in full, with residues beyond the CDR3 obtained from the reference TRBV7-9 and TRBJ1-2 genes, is DTGVSQNPRHKITKRGQNVTFRCDPISEHNRLYWYRQTLGQGPEFLTYFQNEAQLEKSRLLSDRFSAERPKGSFSTLEIQRTEQGDSAMYLCASTPSENYGYTFGSGTRLTVV.